This T cell receptor beta chain was documented in a study of Ad26.COV2.S vaccination and SARS-CoV-2 variants. Overall study: COV1001, an Ad26.COV2.S trial, supplied this vaccine-arm donor.

Treatment of the sample: some 20 received Ad26.COV2.S at low or high dose, single or two shots; 5 received placebo; per-sample allocation not given. Sampling occurred on day 63 after the first vaccine or placebo injection. V shed 5 bases and J 1 base; nucleotides not matched to a gene: 6. Per the germline V gene, CDR1 is MNHNY and CDR2 is SVGAGI (reference sequence). The length of the CDR3 is 17 residues. Assay used: immunoSEQ multiplex PCR; TCRdb lists only in-frame clones, some missing. Among 350,000 to 400,000 clones listed, more than 85% were seen once. The starting material was peripheral blood, obtained in a trial of Ad26.COV2.S vaccine versus placebo. The chain is built from TRBV6-6 and TRBJ1-5; 12 nucleotides line up with TRBD1. The sequence came from a person aged 18-60 years who received the Ad26.COV2.S COVID-19 vaccine or a placebo. The CDR3 bases are TGTGCCAGCAGTCCCCGGGGACAGGGGGCGAGCAATCAGCCCCAGCATTTT. It specifies CASSPRGQGASNQPQHF.